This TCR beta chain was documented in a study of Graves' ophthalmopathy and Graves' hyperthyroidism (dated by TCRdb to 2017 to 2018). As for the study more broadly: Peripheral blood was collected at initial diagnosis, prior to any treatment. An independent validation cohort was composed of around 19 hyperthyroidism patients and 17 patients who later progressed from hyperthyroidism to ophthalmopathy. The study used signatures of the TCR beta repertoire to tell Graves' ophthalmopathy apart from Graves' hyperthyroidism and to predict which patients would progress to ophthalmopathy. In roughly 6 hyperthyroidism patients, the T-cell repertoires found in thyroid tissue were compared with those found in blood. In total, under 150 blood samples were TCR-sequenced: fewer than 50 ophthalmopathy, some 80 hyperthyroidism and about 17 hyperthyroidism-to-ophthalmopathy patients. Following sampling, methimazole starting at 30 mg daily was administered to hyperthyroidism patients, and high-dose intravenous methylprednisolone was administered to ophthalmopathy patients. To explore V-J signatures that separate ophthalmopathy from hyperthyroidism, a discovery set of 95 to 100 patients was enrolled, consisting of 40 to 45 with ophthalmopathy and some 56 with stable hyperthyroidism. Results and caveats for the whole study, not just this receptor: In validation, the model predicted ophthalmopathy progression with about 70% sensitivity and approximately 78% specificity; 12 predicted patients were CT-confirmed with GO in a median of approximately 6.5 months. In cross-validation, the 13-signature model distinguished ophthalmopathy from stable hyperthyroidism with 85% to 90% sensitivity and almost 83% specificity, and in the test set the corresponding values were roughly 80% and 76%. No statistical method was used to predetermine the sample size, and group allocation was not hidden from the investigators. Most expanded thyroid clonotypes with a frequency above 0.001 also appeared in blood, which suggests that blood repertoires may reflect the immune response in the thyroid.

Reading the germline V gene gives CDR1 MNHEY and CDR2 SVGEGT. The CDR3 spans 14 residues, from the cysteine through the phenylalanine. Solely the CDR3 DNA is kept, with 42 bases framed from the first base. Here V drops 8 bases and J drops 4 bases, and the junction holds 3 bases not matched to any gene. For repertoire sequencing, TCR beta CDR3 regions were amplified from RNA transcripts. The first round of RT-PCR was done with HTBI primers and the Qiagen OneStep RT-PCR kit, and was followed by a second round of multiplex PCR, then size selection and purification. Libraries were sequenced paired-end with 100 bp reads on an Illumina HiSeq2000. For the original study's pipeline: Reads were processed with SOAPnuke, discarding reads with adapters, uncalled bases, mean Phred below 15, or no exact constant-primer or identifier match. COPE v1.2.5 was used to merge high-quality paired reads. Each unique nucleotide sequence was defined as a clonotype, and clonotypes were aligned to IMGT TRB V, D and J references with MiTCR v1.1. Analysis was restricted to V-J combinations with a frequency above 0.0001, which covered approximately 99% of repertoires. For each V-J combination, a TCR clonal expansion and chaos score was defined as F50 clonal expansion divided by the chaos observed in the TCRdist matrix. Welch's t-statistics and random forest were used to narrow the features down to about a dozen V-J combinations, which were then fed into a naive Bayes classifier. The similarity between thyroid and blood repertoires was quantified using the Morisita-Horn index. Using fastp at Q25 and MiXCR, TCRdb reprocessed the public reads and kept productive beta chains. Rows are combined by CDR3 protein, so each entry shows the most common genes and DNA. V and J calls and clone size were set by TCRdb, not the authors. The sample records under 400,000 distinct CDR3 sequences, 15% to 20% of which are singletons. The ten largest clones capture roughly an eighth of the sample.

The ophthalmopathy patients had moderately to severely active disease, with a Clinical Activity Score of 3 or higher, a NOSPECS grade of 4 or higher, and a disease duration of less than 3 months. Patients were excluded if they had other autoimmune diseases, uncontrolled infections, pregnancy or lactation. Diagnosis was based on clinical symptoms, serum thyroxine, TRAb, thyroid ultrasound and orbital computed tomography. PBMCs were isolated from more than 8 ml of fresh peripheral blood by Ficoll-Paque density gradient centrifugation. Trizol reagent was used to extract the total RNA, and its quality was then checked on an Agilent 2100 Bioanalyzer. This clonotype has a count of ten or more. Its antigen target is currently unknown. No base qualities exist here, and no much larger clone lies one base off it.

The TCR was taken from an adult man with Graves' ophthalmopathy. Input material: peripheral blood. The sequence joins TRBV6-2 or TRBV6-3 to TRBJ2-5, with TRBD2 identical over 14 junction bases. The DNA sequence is TGTGCCAGCGGACTAGCGGGAGGCGCAGAGACCCAGTACTTC. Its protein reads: CASGLAGGAETQYF.